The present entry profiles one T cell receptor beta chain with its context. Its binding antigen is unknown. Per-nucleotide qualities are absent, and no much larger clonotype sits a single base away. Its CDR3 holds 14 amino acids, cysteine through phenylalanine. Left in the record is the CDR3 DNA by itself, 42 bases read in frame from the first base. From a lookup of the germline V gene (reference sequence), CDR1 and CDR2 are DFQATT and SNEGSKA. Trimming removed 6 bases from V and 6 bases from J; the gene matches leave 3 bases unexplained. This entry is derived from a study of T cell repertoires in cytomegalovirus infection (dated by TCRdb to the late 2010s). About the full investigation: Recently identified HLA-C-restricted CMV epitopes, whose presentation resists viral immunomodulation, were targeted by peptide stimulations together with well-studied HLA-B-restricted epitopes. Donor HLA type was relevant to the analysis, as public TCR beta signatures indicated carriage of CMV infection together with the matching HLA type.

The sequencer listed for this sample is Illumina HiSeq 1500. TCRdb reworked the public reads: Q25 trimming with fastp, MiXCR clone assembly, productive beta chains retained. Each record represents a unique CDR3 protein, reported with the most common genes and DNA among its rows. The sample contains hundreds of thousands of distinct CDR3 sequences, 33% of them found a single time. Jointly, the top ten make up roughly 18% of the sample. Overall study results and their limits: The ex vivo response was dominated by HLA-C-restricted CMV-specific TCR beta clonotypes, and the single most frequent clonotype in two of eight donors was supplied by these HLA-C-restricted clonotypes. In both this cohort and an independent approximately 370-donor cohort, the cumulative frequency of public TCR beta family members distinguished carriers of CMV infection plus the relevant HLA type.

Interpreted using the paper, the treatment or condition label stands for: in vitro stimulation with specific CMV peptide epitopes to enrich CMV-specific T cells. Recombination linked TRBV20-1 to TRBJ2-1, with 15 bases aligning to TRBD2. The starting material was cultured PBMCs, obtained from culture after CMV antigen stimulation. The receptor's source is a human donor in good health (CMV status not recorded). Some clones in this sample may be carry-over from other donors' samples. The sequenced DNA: TGCAGTGCCTGGACTAGCGGGGGGGCCAATGAGCAGTTCTTC. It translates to CSAWTSGGANEQFF.